Listed below are T cell receptor beta chains from one sample, sequenced in a study of blood T cell repertoires in COVID-19. Profiled with immunoSEQ multiplex PCR; TCRdb holds only in-frame clones, not every one. The table shows approximately 220,000 clones, with around 89% occurring only once. Sequencing was done on a sample of PBMCs or T cells enriched from blood (not recorded which). These receptors were taken from a man younger than 45 who had been exposed to COVID-19. Each CDR3 is given with its conserved first and last residue. D genes are given only for firm matches. The size of a clone is reported for some rows only, either as once, few or many, or as a class for expanded clones.

D gene: TRBD2; clone size: .; J gene: TRBJ2-2; V gene: TRBV6-5; CDR3 DNA: TGTGCCACCCGGGCGGGGGGGCGCGGGGAGCTGTTTTTT; CDR3 protein: CATRAGGRGELFF
D gene: .; clone size: .; J gene: TRBJ1-3; V gene: TRBV4-2; CDR3 DNA: TGTGCCAGCAGCCAAGGTTCGGGGGGAACTGGAAACACCATATATTTT; CDR3 protein: CASSQGSGGTGNTIYF
D gene: TRBD1; clone size: .; J gene: TRBJ1-1; V gene: TRBV29-1; CDR3 DNA: TGCAGCGTTGATAGTACAGGGGGGAACACTGAAGCTTTCTTT; CDR3 protein: CSVDSTGGNTEAFF
D gene: .; clone size: .; J gene: TRBJ1-5; V gene: TRBV5-1; CDR3 DNA: TGCGCCAGCAGCTGGGGCGGGAGGGATCAGCCCCAGCATTTT; CDR3 protein: CASSWGGRDQPQHF
D gene: TRBD2; clone size: few; J gene: TRBJ2-7; V gene: TRBV5-1; CDR3 DNA: TGCGCCAGCAGCTTGTCGCCGAAGGGTAGCGGGGCCTACGAGCAGTACTTC; CDR3 protein: CASSLSPKGSGAYEQYF
D gene: TRBD1; clone size: .; J gene: TRBJ2-4; V gene: TRBV6-2/TRBV6-3; CDR3 DNA: TGTGCCAGCAGTTACTCGAGACAGGGTGAAAACATTCAGTACTTC; CDR3 protein: CASSYSRQGENIQYF
D gene: TRBD1; clone size: .; J gene: TRBJ1-1; V gene: TRBV5-6; CDR3 DNA: TGTGCCAGCAGGTTAACAGGGGGCACTGAAGCTTTCTTT; CDR3 protein: CASRLTGGTEAFF
D gene: .; clone size: .; J gene: TRBJ2-5; V gene: TRBV5-6; CDR3 DNA: TGTGCCAGCAGCTTGGCCCCAGGGTGGCAAGAGACCCAGTACTTC; CDR3 protein: CASSLAPGWQETQYF
D gene: TRBD2; clone size: .; J gene: TRBJ2-1; V gene: TRBV6-2/TRBV6-3; CDR3 DNA: TGTGCCAGCAGTACCTCCGGGACTAGCGGGGGTTACAATGAGCAGTTCTTC; CDR3 protein: CASSTSGTSGGYNEQFF
D gene: TRBD2; clone size: .; J gene: TRBJ2-3; V gene: TRBV7-3; CDR3 DNA: TGTGCCAGCAGCTCAGGACTAGCGGGGGGCCGTAGCACAGATACGCAGTATTTT; CDR3 protein: CASSSGLAGGRSTDTQYF
D gene: TRBD1; clone size: .; J gene: TRBJ1-2; V gene: TRBV10-3; CDR3 DNA: TGTGCCATCAAGGACAGGGAAGATAACTATGGCTACACCTTC; CDR3 protein: CAIKDREDNYGYTF
D gene: .; clone size: .; J gene: TRBJ1-2; V gene: TRBV14; CDR3 DNA: TGTGCCAGCAGCCCGGGTGTCGGCGGCTACACCTTC; CDR3 protein: CASSPGVGGYTF
D gene: TRBD2; clone size: .; J gene: TRBJ2-7; V gene: TRBV4-1; CDR3 DNA: TGCGCCAGCAGCCAAGAAGCGGGGGATCTCGACTACGAGCAGTACTTC; CDR3 protein: CASSQEAGDLDYEQYF
D gene: TRBD1; clone size: .; J gene: TRBJ2-4; V gene: TRBV27; CDR3 DNA: TGTGCCAGCAGTTTAGTGGACAGGTCAAACATTCAGTACTTC; CDR3 protein: CASSLVDRSNIQYF
D gene: .; clone size: .; J gene: TRBJ1-4; V gene: TRBV3-1/TRBV3-2; CDR3 DNA: TGTGCCAGCAGCCAAGACGGGAGTGGGTATGAAAAACTGTTTTTT; CDR3 protein: CASSQDGSGYEKLFF